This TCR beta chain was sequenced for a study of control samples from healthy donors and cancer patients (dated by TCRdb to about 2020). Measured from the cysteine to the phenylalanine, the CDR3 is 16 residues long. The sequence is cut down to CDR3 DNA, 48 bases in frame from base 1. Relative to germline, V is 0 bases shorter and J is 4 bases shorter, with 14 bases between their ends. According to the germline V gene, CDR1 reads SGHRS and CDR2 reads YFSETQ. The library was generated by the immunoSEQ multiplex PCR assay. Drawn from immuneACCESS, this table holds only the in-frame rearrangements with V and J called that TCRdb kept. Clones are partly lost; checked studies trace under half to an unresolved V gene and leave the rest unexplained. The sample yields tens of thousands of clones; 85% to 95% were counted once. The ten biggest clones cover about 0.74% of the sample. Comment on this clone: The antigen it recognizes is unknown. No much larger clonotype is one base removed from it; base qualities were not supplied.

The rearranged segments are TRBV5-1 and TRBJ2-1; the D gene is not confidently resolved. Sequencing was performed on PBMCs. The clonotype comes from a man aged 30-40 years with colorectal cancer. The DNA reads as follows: TGCGCCAGCAGCTTGGCCAAACTGACACAGTACAATGAGCAGTTCTTC. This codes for CASSLAKLTQYNEQFF.